The entry that follows covers one TCR beta chain sequence. Its antigen specificity is not known. No clone much larger than this one lies a single base away; base qualities are absent. The sample's treatment or condition label, in plain terms: roughly 10-day PBMC culture with coronavirus spike peptide pools or control peptides (ViraFEST assay). The ViraFEST assay, used in the study, expanded antigen-specific T cells with peptide pools and then identified the expanded clonotypes through TCR sequencing. Negative nucleocapsid antibody tests before and after vaccination confirmed that the healthy vaccine recipients had no prior SARS-CoV-2 infection. PBMCs were cultured at roughly 1.8 million per well in IMDM supplemented with roughly 5.2% human AB serum and 8.5 to 10 IU/ml IL-2, with approximately 9.2 ug/ml peptide pools added. Half of the culture medium was replaced with fresh IL-2-containing medium on days 3 and 7. CD4+ T cells were isolated after 10 days of culture through negative selection using the EasySep CD4+ T cell isolation kit. Ficoll-Paque Plus gradient centrifugation was used to isolate PBMCs from whole blood, and the isolated PBMCs were then either used fresh or cryopreserved at -140C. In general, triplicate wells were set up for every culture condition.

The library came from PCR. DNA from cultured CD4+ T cells was subjected to TCR sequencing with the Oncomine TCR Beta short-read assay at the Johns Hopkins FTIC core. Genomic DNA was extracted from the cultured CD4+ T cells with the QIAamp micro DNA kit. Oncomine TCR Beta libraries from cultured CD4+ T cells were pooled with unique dual indexes and sequenced on an Illumina iSeq 100. As for the authors' bioinformatics: Non-productive sequences were filtered out, and CDR3s that did not start with C, did not end with F or W, or were shorter than 7 amino acids were discarded. Antigen-specific clonotypes were identified with the MANAFEST web application by comparing peptide-stimulated wells with reference and other culture wells. To be called positive, a clone needed an FDR below 0.05, an odds ratio above 5, and a productive frequency above 0.1% in at least two of three replicate wells. Clonotypes that were significantly expanded in both SARS-CoV-2 spike wells and at least one common cold coronavirus spike condition were defined as cross-reactive. CDR3 homology was assessed with Levenshtein distances (stringdist) and unrooted phylogenetic trees (ape) in R version 3.6.1. TCRdb reran the public reads through fastp at Q25 and MiXCR, keeping productive beta chains. Entries that share a CDR3 protein sequence are merged under the most common genes and DNA. TCRdb, not the original authors, processed these V and J calls. A total of about 10,000 distinct CDR3 sequences appear in this sample, around 28% of them only once. The top ten hold around 46% of the sample.

Reading from cysteine to phenylalanine, the CDR3 counts 12 amino acids. Just CDR3 DNA is preserved here, 36 bases in frame from base 1. The V end loses 8 bases and the J end loses 4 bases, and a stretch of 12 bases separates them. The germline V gene gives CDR1 as SGHVS and CDR2 as FQNEAQ. This sample was taken from a study of vaccination and CD4 T cells after COVID-19 (dated by TCRdb to the early 2020s). With respect to the entire study: The convalescent cohort included six males and four females, with two Hispanic individuals, seven Caucasians, two Asians and one multiracial person. Participants got two doses of the Pfizer-BioNTech BNT162b2 vaccine (n=8) or two doses of the Moderna mRNA-1273 vaccine (n=2). Post-COVID blood samples were collected from convalescent patients a median of approximately 93 days after diagnosis, with a range of about 35 to 161 days. Post-vaccine blood samples were collected a median of around 10 weeks after the second vaccine dose, ranging from roughly 13 to 250 days. Overlapping spike peptide pools from SARS-CoV-2 and from the common cold coronaviruses HCoV-NL63, HCoV-OC43 and HCoV-229E were used as culture stimuli. Control cultures used a CEFX viral epitope pool as positive control, an HIV-1 Nef peptide pool as negative control, or no peptide. In 10 COVID-19 convalescent patients and several infection-naive healthy vaccine recipients, the spike-specific CD4+ TCR repertoire before mRNA vaccination was compared with the repertoire after mRNA vaccination. Study-level results and caveats: Among the post-vaccine SARS-CoV-2-reactive clones in convalescent patients, a median approximately 86% showed up only after vaccination, which suggests vaccine-specific priming. An increase in the median number of SARS-CoV-2-reactive clonotypes from more than 20 after infection to 35 to 40 after vaccination was observed, but the change was not found to be significant. The study included relatively few convalescent patients and did not analyze early timepoints after natural infection. Of the vaccine-specific clones found in convalescent patients, nearly all (304 of 307) were mono-reactive for SARS-CoV-2 spike instead of being cross-reactive with common cold coronaviruses.

This specimen consisted of CD4+ T cells from blood, cultured in vitro, obtained before SARS-CoV-2 vaccination. The receptor's source is a human donor who received a COVID-19 vaccine. The chain couples TRBV7-8 to TRBJ2-7, with the D segment identity uncertain. The CDR3 sequence is CASRGNPYEQYF. The bases read TGTGCCAGCCGCGGAAACCCTTACGAGCAGTACTTC. Outside the CDR3, residues come from the reference TRBV7-8 and TRBJ2-7 proteins, so the full variable domain is: GAGVSQSPRYKVAKRGQDVALRCDPISGHVSLFWYQQALGQGPEFLTYFQNEAQLDKSGLPSDRFFAERPEGSVSTLKIQRTQQEDSAVYLCASRGNPYEQYFGPGTRLTVT.